One sample yielded the 27 T cell receptor beta chains listed below, sequenced in a study of blood T cell repertoires in COVID-19. Sequenced by immunoSEQ multiplex PCR; TCRdb stores in-frame clones only, minus some. The repertoire includes more than 100,000 clones, around 87% of them detected once, and more than 2% sits in the top ten. Specimen: peripheral blood. The source is a man aged 65 to 85 with active COVID-19.

The gene calls are TRBV11-2 and TRBJ2-1; D is perhaps TRBD2 (7 bases). Trimming left V 5 bases short and J 8 bases short, with 25 bases between. Germline V gene sequence: CDR1 SGHAT, CDR2 FQNNGV. The CDR3 has 17 amino acids. CDR3 sequence (DNA): TGTGCCAGCAGCCGAAGGTTGGGGGGAGGGACAACCGATGAGCAGTTCTTC. Amino acids: CASSRRLGGGTTDEQFF. Drawing the rest from reference TRBV11-2 and TRBJ2-1, the complete variable domain is EAGVAQSPRYKIIEKRQSVAFWCNPISGHATLYWYQQILGQGPKLLIQFQNNGVVDDSQLPKDRFSAERLKGVDSTLKIQPAKLEDSAVYLCASSRRLGGGTTDEQFFGPGTRLTVL.

The chain joins TRBV6-5 to TRBJ1-4; possibly TRBD1 for D (6 bases). The CDR3 loop spans 16 amino acids. The V gene lost 0 bases and the J gene lost 7 bases, with 15 bases spanning the gap. The germline V gene encodes CDR1 MNHEY and CDR2 SVGAGI. DNA for the CDR3: TGTGCCAGCAGTTACTCTGGGCAGGGGCTCAGTGAAAAACTGTTTTTT. Translated, it gives CASSYSGQGLSEKLFF.

On this clone itself: Other DNA sequences in this specimen translate into the identical CDR3. The V gene is TRBV12-3 or TRBV12-4, the J gene TRBJ1-5; possible D gene TRBD1, 5 bases. The CDR3 runs 13 residues. Trimming removed 3 bases from V and 7 bases from J, with 10 bases in between. The CDR3 sequence: CASSLAGRQPQHF. CDR3 coding DNA: TGTGCCAGCAGTTTGGCAGGGCGCCAGCCCCAGCATTTT.

Concerning this clone itself: The junction shows a germline mismatch at one end, possibly a read error. This sequence joins TRBV27 and TRBJ2-7, with TRBD2 matching 8 bases. CDR1 is MNHEY, CDR2 SMNVEV, per germline (reference sequence). CDR3 length equals 15 residues. CDR3 sequence (DNA): TGTGCCAGCTGTTTAGACGGGGGGGGCTCCTACGAGCAGTACTTC. Translating gives CASCLDGGGSYEQYF.

The chain combines TRBV6-5 with TRBJ2-1; TRBD1 agrees at 10 bases. This CDR3 is 15 amino acids long. Germline V gives CDR1 MNHEY, CDR2 SVGAGI. Trimming removed 5 bases from V and 5 bases from J; junction bases left unmatched: 6. The CDR3 DNA follows: TGTGCCAGCAGTCCCGACAGGGGGCCCCACAATGAGCAGTTCTTC. Its protein is CASSPDRGPHNEQFF.

This sequence joins TRBV27 and TRBJ1-6, with a weak D call TRBD1 (6 bases). Germline CDR1 is MNHEY and CDR2 is SMNVEV (reference sequence). The CDR3 has 15 residues. Trimming took off 4 bases at V and 4 bases at J, with 11 bases between the two ends. Here the CDR3 DNA reads TGTGCCAGCAGTTGGGAGGGGGGGTATAATTCACCCCTCCACTTT. Translation: CASSWEGGYNSPLHF.

The chain is built from TRBV27 and TRBJ2-7; 7 bases line up with TRBD1. Germline-derived CDR1 and CDR2 are MNHEY and SMNVEV (reference sequence). The V gene end was trimmed by 7 bases and the J gene end by 7 bases; junction bases not matched to a gene: 16. The length of the CDR3 is 15 residues. The CDR3 spells CASTITGTAFSEQYF. CDR3 nucleotides: TGTGCCAGCACCATTACCGGGACAGCCTTTTCTGAGCAGTACTTC.

V is TRBV18 and J is TRBJ1-2; D is possibly TRBD1 (5 bases). V was clipped by 6 bases and J by 8 bases, with 16 bases between them. Per germline, CDR1 KGHSH and CDR2 LQKENI. The CDR3 sequence is 13 residues long. CDR3 sequence (DNA): TGTGCCAGCTCGGGAGGGCCCGGGACGGGCTACACCTTC. Amino acids: CASSGGPGTGYTF.

The rearrangement joins TRBV19 to TRBJ2-1; tentative D call: TRBD2 (6 bases). Trimming took 9 bases from V and 12 from J, leaving 18 bases between them. Per germline, CDR1 LNHDA and CDR2 SQIVND (reference sequence). The CDR3 is 12 residues long. The CDR3 protein is CASRDSVGGQFF. The CDR3 DNA reads as TGTGCCAGCCGGGACTCAGTGGGTGGGCAGTTCTTC.

This clone has only a few counts. The chain carries TRBV25-1 and TRBJ2-7; possibly TRBD1 for D (6 bases). Germline V gene sequence: CDR1 MGHDK, CDR2 SYGVNS. The CDR3 runs 16 residues. The V and J ends lost 2 bases and 0 bases respectively, with 14 bases between them. Here the CDR3 reads CASSEGNRALSYEQYF. The DNA of the CDR3 is TGTGCCAGCAGTGAAGGGAACAGGGCCCTCTCCTACGAGCAGTACTTC.

The J gene is TRBJ2-2, the V gene TRBV9; perhaps TRBD2 as D (6 bases). This CDR3 has 16 residues. Trimming cost V 3 bases and J 0 bases, with 12 bases left between them. In germline, CDR1 is SGDLS, CDR2 YYNGEE. The CDR3 nucleotides are TGTGCCAGCAGCGCCCTAGTAGCGGCGAACACCGGGGAGCTGTTTTTT. This codes for CASSALVAANTGELFF.

This clone has more than one count but fewer than ten. The chain uses TRBV6-1 and TRBJ1-1, with TRBD1 identical over 10 bases. The ends lost 1 base at V and 11 bases at J; junction bases unmatched: 7. CDR3 length: 14 residues. The germline V gene has CDR1 MNHNS and CDR2 SASEGT. The CDR3 loop reads CASSEGGTGVEAFF. CDR3 DNA sequence: TGTGCCAGCAGTGAAGGGGGGACAGGGGTTGAGGCTTTCTTT.

The chain is built from TRBV20-1 and TRBJ2-7, with D tentatively TRBD2 (7 bases). CDR3 length: 11 residues. Trimming took 5 bases from V and 7 from J, leaving 12 bases between them. Germline-derived CDR1 and CDR2 are DFQATT and SNEGSKA (reference sequence). The CDR3 DNA is TGCAGTGCTGGGGGGGGCCCTGAGCAGTACTTC. It codes for CSAGGGPEQYF.

This rearrangement joins TRBV5-1 to TRBJ2-3; TRBD1 matches at 7 bases. This CDR3 is built from 15 residues. Germline V gene sequence: CDR1 SGHRS, CDR2 YFSETQ. The junction had 6 bases not matched to a gene; V was cut back by 0 bases and J by 5 bases. This chain's CDR3 is CASSLGRGFIDTQYF. As DNA, the CDR3 is TGCGCCAGCAGCTTGGGCAGGGGGTTTATAGATACGCAGTATTTT.

The chain carries TRBV6-5 and TRBJ2-7, with TRBD2 identical over 14 bases. V trimming: 5 bases; J trimming: 6 bases; junction bases outside the gene matches: 3. There are 14 residues in the CDR3. Looked up from germline, CDR1 is MNHEY and CDR2 is SVGAGI. This chain's CDR3 is CASSRLAGGGEQYF. CDR3 DNA sequence: TGTGCCAGCAGTCGACTAGCGGGAGGGGGCGAGCAGTACTTC.

This chain joins TRBV2 and TRBJ1-2; D possibly corresponds to TRBD1 (5 bases). Trimming took 5 bases from V and 5 from J, leaving 12 bases between them. This CDR3 is built from 13 residues. CDR1 and CDR2 (germline): SNHLY, FYNNEI. The CDR3 protein is CASSSDRRYGYTF. CDR3 nucleotides: TGTGCCAGCAGTTCCGACAGACGGTATGGCTACACCTTC. The entire variable domain, with the rest obtained from reference TRBV2 and TRBJ1-2, is as follows: EPEVTQTPSHQVTQMGQEVILRCVPISNHLYFYWYRQILGQKVEFLVSFYNNEISEKSEIFDDQFSVERPDGSNFTLKIRSTKLEDSAMYFCASSSDRRYGYTFGSGTRLTVV.

The J gene is TRBJ1-1, the V gene TRBV28; D is ambiguous. The CDR3 consists of 14 residues. V was cut by 7 bases and J by 1 base, with 13 bases left in between. The germline V gene encodes CDR1 MDHEN and CDR2 SYDVKM. For the CDR3, the DNA is TGTGCCAGCATCCTCGGAGGCCGGAACACTGAAGCTTTCTTT. Translation gives CASILGGRNTEAFF.

The CDR3 DNA reads TGTGCCAGCAGGCACCGGGACCCCCGGGGGGAGCAGTACTTC. Translating gives CASRHRDPRGEQYF. The chain is built from TRBV28 and TRBJ2-7, with D possibly being TRBD2 (6 bases). With 6 bases removed from V and 7 bases from J, the gap between germline ends came to 19 bases. CDR1 is MDHEN and CDR2 is SYDVKM in the germline V gene. There are 14 residues in the CDR3.

The chain carries TRBV20-1 and TRBJ2-3; D not resolved. V was trimmed by 1 base and J by 6 bases, leaving 5 bases between them. CDR1 is DFQATT and CDR2 is SNEGSKA in the germline V gene (reference sequence). CDR3 length equals 11 residues. The CDR3, as DNA: TGCAGTGCTAGAGCCGCGGATACGCAGTATTTT. Protein product: CSARAADTQYF.

The CDR3 DNA is TGTGCCAGCAGCGTAGAAATTGGAATAGCAGGGGCAGAGACCCAGTACTTC. Protein: CASSVEIGIAGAETQYF. The chain joins TRBV9 to TRBJ2-5; maybe TRBD1 (6 bases). Germline V gene data show CDR1 as SGDLS and CDR2 as YYNGEE. The CDR3 spans 17 residues. Trimming removed 0 bases at V and 4 bases at J, with 19 bases between.

The chain joins TRBV2 to TRBJ2-7; perhaps TRBD2 as D (5 bases). The CDR3 loop spans 14 amino acids. CDR1 is SNHLY and CDR2 is FYNNEI in the germline V gene. Trimming left V 6 bases short and J 3 bases short, with 15 bases between. CDR3 in amino acids: CASRSRGSGYEQYF. CDR3 nucleotide sequence: TGTGCCAGCAGATCGAGAGGGTCTGGCTACGAGCAGTACTTC.

The genes are TRBV7-7 and TRBJ2-5, with 9 nucleotides matching TRBD1. The germline V gene has CDR1 SSHAT and CDR2 FNYEAQ (reference sequence). V gave up 5 bases and J gave up 4 bases; unmatched junction bases: 5. CDR3 size: 14 residues. CDR3 in DNA: TGTGCCAGCAGCCTTACAGGGGGCGGAGAGACCCAGTACTTC. It yields the protein CASSLTGGGETQYF.

This sequence joins TRBV19 and TRBJ2-1; TRBD2 matches at 9 bases. The CDR3 loop spans 16 amino acids. V shed 3 bases and J 4 bases; nucleotides not matched to a gene: 7. Germline V gives CDR1 LNHDA, CDR2 SQIVND (reference sequence). CDR3 region: CASSIQGGRAYNEQFF. CDR3 DNA: TGTGCCAGTAGTATCCAGGGCGGGAGGGCTTACAATGAGCAGTTCTTC.

The chain employs TRBV13 and TRBJ2-7, with D possibly being TRBD1 (5 bases). The CDR3 has 16 residues. Looked up from germline, CDR1 is PRHDT and CDR2 is FYEKMQ (reference sequence). Trimming left V 5 bases short and J 0 bases short, with 17 bases between. CDR3 amino acids: CASSPRGWPLSYEQYF. In nucleotides, the CDR3 is TGTGCCAGCAGCCCTAGGGGATGGCCCCTCTCCTACGAGCAGTACTTC. The full variable domain, rest sourced from reference TRBV13 and TRBJ2-7, is AAGVIQSPRHLIKEKRETATLKCYPIPRHDTVYWYQQGPGQDPQFLISFYEKMQSDKGSIPDRFSAQQFSDYHSELNMSSLELGDSALYFCASSPRGWPLSYEQYFGPGTRLTVT.

This chain joins TRBV4-2 and TRBJ1-6; TRBD1 matches at 11 bases. Germline lookup yields CDR1 LGHNA and CDR2 YNFKEQ. This CDR3 spans 16 amino acids. Losses at the gene ends were 2 bases for V and 8 bases for J; bases not matched to a gene: 5. The CDR3 region has the DNA TGTGCCAGCAGCCAAAGGACGGGACAGGGGGATTCACCCCTCCACTTT. Protein sequence: CASSQRTGQGDSPLHF.

The CDR3 DNA reads TGTGCCAGCACCAGGGACAGCCTGGGGACTGGCTACACCTTC. It specifies CASTRDSLGTGYTF. The rearrangement uses TRBV28 and TRBJ1-2; TRBD1 matches at 7 bases. The CDR3 contains 14 residues. The germline gives CDR1 MDHEN, CDR2 SYDVKM. J lost 7 bases, V lost 7 bases, and 12 bases had no gene match.

V is TRBV28 and J is TRBJ2-7; weak D call: TRBD1 (6 bases). In germline, CDR1 is MDHEN, CDR2 SYDVKM. CDR3 size: 14 residues. V was pared by 6 bases and J by 5 bases, with 17 bases between. The CDR3 region is CASSLRGRINEQYF. In DNA, the CDR3 is TGTGCCAGCAGCCTCAGGGGAAGGATAAACGAGCAGTACTTC.